This T cell receptor beta chain was sequenced for a study of OX40 agonist ivuxolimab in advanced cancers. Across the whole study: Three patients got partial responses; one had hepatocellular carcinoma and two had cutaneous melanoma. Regarding the study as a whole: There were also nonresponders showing low normalized T-cell clonal expansion.

The repertoire was sequenced with immunoSEQ multiplex PCR; TCRdb's copy has only in-frame clones and lacks some. The sample lists about 70,000 clones, 80% to 90% seen once, with around 2.7% in the top ten. Note on this clone: Its target is not known.

Exclusion applied to patients with autoimmune disease history or systemic immunosuppression. The V gene's germline CDR1 is SEHNR and CDR2 FQNEAQ (reference sequence). CDR3 length: 15 amino acids. Germline trimming cut 4 bases from V and 7 bases from J; bases unmatched to any gene: 4. This TCR was sampled from an adult with an advanced solid tumor such as melanoma, head and neck, liver or kidney cancer. The sequences come from CD4+ or CD8+ T cells sorted from blood, collected in a trial of the OX40 agonist ivuxolimab. The chain carries TRBV7-9 and TRBJ2-1, with TRBD2 matching 13 bases. In DNA, the CDR3 is TGTGCCAGCAGCTCACCACTAGCGGGGGGGAATGAGCAGTTCTTC. It translates to CASSSPLAGGNEQFF. The full variable domain, in which reference TRBV7-9 and TRBJ2-1 provide the parts outside the CDR3, is DTGVSQNPRHKITKRGQNVTFRCDPISEHNRLYWYRQTLGQGPEFLTYFQNEAQLEKSRLLSDRFSAERPKGSFSTLEIQRTEQGDSAMYLCASSSPLAGGNEQFFGPGTRLTVL.